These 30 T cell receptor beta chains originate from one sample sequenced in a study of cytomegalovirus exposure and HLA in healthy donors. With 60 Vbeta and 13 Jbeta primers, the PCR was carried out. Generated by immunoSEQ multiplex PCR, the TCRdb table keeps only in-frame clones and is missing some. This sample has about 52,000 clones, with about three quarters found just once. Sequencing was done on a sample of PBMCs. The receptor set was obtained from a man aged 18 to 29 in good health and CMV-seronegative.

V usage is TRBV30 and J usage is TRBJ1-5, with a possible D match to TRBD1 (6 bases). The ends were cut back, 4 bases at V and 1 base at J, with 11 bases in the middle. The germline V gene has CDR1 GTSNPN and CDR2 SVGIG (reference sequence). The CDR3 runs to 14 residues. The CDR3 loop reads CAWKPTGSNQPQHF. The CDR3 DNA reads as TGTGCCTGGAAACCGACAGGCAGCAATCAGCCCCAGCATTTT.

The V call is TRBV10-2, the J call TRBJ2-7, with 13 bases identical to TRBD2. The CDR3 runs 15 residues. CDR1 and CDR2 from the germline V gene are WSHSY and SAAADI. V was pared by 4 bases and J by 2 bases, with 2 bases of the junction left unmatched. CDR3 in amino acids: CASSGTSGGPYEQYF. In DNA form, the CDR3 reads TGCGCCAGCAGTGGGACTAGCGGGGGACCCTACGAGCAGTACTTC.

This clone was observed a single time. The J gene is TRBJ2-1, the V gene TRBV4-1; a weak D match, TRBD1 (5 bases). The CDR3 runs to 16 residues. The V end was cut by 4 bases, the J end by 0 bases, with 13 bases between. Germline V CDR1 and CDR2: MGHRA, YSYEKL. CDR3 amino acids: CASSLADQGSYNEQFF. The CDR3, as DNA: TGCGCCAGCAGCCTAGCTGACCAGGGCTCCTACAATGAGCAGTTCTTC.

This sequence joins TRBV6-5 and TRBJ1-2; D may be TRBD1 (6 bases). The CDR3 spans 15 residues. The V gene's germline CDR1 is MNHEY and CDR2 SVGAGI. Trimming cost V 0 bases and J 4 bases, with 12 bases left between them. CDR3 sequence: CASSYSGALGYGYTF. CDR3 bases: TGTGCCAGCAGTTACTCGGGGGCGCTGGGCTATGGCTACACCTTC.

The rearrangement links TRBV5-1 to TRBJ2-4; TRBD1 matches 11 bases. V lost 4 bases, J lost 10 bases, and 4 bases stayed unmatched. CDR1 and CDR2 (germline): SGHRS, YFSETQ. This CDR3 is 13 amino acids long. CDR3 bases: TGCGCCAGCAGCCAAGGGACAGGGGGGATTCAGTACTTC. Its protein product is CASSQGTGGIQYF. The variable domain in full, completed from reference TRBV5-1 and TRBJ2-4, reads KAGVTQTPRYLIKTRGQQVTLSCSPISGHRSVSWYQQTPGQGLQFLFEYFSETQRNKGNFPGRFSGRQFSNSRSEMNVSTLELGDSALYLCASSQGTGGIQYFGAGTRLSVL.

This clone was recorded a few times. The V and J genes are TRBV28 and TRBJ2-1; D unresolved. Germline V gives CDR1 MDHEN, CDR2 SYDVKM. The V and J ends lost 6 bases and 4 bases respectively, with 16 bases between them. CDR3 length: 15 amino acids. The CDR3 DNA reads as TGTGCCAGCAGCCTCCGTCTTAGAAATTACAATGAGCAGTTCTTC. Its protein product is CASSLRLRNYNEQFF.

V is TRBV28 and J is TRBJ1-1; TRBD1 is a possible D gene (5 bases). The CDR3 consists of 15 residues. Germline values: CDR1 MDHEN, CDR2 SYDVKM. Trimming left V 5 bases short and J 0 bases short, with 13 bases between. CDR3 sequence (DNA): TGTGCCAGCAGTAATAGACAGAGTTTGAACACTGAAGCTTTCTTT. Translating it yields CASSNRQSLNTEAFF.

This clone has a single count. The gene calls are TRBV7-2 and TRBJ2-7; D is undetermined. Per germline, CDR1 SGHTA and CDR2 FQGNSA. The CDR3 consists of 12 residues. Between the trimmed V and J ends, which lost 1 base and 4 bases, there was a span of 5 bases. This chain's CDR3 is CASSLGDYEQYF. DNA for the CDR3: TGTGCCAGCAGCTTAGGAGATTACGAGCAGTACTTC.

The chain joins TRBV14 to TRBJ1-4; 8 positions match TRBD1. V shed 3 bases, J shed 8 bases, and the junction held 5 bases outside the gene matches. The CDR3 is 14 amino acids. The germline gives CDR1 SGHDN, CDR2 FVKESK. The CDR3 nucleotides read TGTGCCAGCAGCCATCAGGACAGGGACGAAAAACTGTTTTTT. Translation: CASSHQDRDEKLFF.

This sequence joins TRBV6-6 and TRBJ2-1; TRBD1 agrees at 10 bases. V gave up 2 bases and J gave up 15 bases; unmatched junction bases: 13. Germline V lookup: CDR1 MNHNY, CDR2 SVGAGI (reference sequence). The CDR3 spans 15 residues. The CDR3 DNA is TGTGCCAGCAGTTACCTGACGGGACAGGGGATGAAGGGGTTCTTC. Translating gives CASSYLTGQGMKGFF.

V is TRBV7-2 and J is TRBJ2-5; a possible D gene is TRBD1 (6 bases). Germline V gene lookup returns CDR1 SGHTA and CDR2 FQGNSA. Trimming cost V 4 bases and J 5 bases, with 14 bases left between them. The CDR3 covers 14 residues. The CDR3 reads CASSSQGLRETQYF. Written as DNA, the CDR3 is TGTGCCAGCAGCTCCCAGGGGCTACGGGAGACCCAGTACTTC.

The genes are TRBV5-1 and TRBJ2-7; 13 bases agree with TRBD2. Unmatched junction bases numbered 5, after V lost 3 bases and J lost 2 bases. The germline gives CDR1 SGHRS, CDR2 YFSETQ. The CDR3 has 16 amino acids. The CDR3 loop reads CASSSGLAGPPYEQYF. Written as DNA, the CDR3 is TGCGCCAGCAGCTCGGGACTAGCGGGACCCCCCTACGAGCAGTACTTC.

The CDR3 spells CASSKDRGEKAGELFF. The CDR3 DNA follows: TGTGCCAGCAGCAAAGACAGGGGAGAGAAAGCCGGGGAGCTGTTTTTT. The V and J genes are TRBV7-2 and TRBJ2-2, with 8 bases that match TRBD1. V lost 5 bases to trimming and J lost 6 bases; unmatched junction nucleotides: 11. Per germline, CDR1 SGHTA and CDR2 FQGNSA. The CDR3 is 16 amino acids.

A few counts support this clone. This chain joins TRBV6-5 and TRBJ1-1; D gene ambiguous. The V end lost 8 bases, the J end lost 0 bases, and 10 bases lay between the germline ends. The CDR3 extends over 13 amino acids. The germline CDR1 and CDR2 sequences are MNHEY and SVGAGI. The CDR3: CASWSGLNTEAFF. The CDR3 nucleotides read TGTGCCAGCTGGAGCGGGTTGAACACTGAAGCTTTCTTT.

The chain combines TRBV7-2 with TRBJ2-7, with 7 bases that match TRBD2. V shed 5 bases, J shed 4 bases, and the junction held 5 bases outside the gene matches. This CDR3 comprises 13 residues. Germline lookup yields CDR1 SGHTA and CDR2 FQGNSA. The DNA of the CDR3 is TGTGCCAGCAGCCGGGACTACCTATACGAGCAGTACTTC. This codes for CASSRDYLYEQYF.

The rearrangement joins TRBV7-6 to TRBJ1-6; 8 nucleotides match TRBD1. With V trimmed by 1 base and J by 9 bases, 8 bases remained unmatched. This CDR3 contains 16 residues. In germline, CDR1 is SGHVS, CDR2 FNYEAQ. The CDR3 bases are TGTGCCAGCAGCTTAGAACCAGGGGGCGCTGGTTCACCCCTCCACTTT. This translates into CASSLEPGGAGSPLHF.

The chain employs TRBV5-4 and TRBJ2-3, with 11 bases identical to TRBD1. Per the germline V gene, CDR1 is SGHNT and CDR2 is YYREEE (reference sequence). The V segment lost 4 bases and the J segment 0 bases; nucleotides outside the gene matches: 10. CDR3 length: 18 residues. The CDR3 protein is CASSGWTGGPASTDTQYF. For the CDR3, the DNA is TGTGCCAGCAGCGGATGGACAGGGGGCCCCGCTAGCACAGATACGCAGTATTTT.

CDR3 nucleotides: TGTGCCAGCAGAGTATCAGCGGGAGGGCCCTCCAATGAGCAGTTCTTC. This sequence encodes CASRVSAGGPSNEQFF. This rearrangement joins TRBV2 to TRBJ2-1; 10 bases fit TRBD2. The CDR3 totals 16 residues. V lost 6 bases to trimming and J lost 6 bases; unmatched junction nucleotides: 11. Germline V gives CDR1 SNHLY, CDR2 FYNNEI.

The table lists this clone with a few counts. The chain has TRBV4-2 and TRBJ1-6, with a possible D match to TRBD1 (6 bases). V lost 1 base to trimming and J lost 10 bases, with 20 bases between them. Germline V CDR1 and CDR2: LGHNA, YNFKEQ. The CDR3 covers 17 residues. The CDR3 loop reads CASSQAVPGQGGSPLHF. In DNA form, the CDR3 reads TGTGCCAGCAGCCAAGCGGTACCGGGACAAGGCGGATCACCCCTCCACTTT.

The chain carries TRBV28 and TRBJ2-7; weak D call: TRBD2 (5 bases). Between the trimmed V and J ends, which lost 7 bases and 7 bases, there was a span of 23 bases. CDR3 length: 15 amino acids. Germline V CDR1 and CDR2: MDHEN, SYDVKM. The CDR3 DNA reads TGTGCCAGCAAATTATACTACCCACATTCGGGGGAGCAGTACTTC. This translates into CASKLYYPHSGEQYF. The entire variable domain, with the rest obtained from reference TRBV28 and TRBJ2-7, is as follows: DVKVTQSSRYLVKRTGEKVFLECVQDMDHENMFWYRQDPGLGLRLIYFSYDVKMKEKGDIPEGYSVSREKKERFSLILESASTNQTSMYLCASKLYYPHSGEQYFGPGTRLTVT.

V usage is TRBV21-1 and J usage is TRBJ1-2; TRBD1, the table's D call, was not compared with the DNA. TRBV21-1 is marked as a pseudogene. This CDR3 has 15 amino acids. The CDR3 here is CASSKAGASNYGYTF. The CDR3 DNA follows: TGTGCCAGCAGCAAAGCAGGGGCGTCCAACTATGGCTACACCTTC.

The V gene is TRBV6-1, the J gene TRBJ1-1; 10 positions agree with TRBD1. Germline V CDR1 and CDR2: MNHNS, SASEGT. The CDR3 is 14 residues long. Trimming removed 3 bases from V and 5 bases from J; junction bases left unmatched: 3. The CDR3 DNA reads TGTGCCAGCAGTGATCGGACAGGGGGTACTGAAGCTTTCTTT. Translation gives CASSDRTGGTEAFF.

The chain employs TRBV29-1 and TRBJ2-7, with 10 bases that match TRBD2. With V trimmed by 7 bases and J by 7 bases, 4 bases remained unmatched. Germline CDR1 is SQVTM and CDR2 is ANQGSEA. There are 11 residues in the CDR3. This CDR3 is CSAGTSVEQYF. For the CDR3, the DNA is TGCAGCGCCGGGACTAGCGTAGAGCAGTACTTC.

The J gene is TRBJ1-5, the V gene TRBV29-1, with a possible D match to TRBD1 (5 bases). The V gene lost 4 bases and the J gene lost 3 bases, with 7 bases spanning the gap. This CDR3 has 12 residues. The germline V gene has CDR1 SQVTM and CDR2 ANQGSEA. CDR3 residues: CSVGQINQPQHF. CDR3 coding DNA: TGCAGCGTTGGACAGATCAATCAGCCCCAGCATTTT.

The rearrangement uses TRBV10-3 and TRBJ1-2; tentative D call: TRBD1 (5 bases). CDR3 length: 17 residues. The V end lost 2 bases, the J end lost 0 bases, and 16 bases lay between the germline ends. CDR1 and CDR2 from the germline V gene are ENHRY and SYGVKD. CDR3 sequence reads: CAISERGEQQANYGYTF. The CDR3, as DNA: TGTGCCATCAGTGAGCGGGGGGAACAGCAAGCTAACTATGGCTACACCTTC.

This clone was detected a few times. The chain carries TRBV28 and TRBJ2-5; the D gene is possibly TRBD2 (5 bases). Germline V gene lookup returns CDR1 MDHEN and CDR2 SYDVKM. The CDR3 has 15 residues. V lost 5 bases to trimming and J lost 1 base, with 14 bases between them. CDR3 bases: TGTGCCAGCAGTCTTCCTCGGGGTATCCAAGAGACCCAGTACTTC. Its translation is CASSLPRGIQETQYF.

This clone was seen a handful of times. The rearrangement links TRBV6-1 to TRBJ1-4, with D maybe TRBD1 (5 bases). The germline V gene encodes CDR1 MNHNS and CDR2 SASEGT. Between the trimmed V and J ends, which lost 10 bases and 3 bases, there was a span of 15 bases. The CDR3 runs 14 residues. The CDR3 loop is CATPAGAANEKLFF. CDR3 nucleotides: TGTGCCACCCCTGCTGGGGCAGCTAATGAAAAACTGTTTTTT.

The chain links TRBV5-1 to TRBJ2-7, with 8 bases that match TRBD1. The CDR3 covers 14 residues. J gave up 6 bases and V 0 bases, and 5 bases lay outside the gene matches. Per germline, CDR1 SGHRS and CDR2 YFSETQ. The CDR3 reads CASSLVQGASEQYF. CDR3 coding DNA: TGCGCCAGCAGCTTGGTTCAGGGGGCTAGCGAGCAGTACTTC. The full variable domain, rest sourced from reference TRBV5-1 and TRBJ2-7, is KAGVTQTPRYLIKTRGQQVTLSCSPISGHRSVSWYQQTPGQGLQFLFEYFSETQRNKGNFPGRFSGRQFSNSRSEMNVSTLELGDSALYLCASSLVQGASEQYFGPGTRLTVT.

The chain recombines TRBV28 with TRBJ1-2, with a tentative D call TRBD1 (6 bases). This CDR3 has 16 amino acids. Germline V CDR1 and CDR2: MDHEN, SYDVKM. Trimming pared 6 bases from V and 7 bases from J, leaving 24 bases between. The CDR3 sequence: CASSRSGGAQTAGYTF. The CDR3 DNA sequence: TGTGCCAGCAGCCGGAGTGGGGGGGCCCAGACAGCTGGCTACACCTTC.

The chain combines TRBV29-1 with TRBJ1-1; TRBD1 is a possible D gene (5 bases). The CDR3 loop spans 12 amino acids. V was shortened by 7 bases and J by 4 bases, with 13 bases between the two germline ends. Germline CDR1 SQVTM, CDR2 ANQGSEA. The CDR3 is CSGGSGATEAFF. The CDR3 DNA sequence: TGCAGCGGTGGCAGCGGGGCCACTGAAGCTTTCTTT. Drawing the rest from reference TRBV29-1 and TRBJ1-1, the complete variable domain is SAVISQKPSRDICQRGTSLTIQCQVDSQVTMMFWYRQQPGQSLTLIATANQGSEATYESGFVIDKFPISRPNLTFSTLTVSNMSPEDSSIYLCSGGSGATEAFFGQGTRLTVV.